This TCR beta chain was documented in a study of blood T cell repertoires in COVID-19. Study at large: Collection of acute and convalescent COVID-19 samples took place in the United States, Italy and Spain. In each case, the material was cDNA or gDNA derived from T cells, B-cell-depleted T cells, or PBMCs.

As handled by the study authors: The authors estimated nucleated cell counts from reference gene primer amplification. Generated by immunoSEQ multiplex PCR, the TCRdb table keeps only in-frame clones and is missing some. The V and J calls and clone size are taken from that table; D and trimming were inferred from the DNA. This sample carries under 250,000 clones, about 82% of them seen once, and the ten largest clones take approximately 13%. Germline V gives CDR1 ENHRY, CDR2 SYGVKD. The CDR3 spans 13 residues. Deletions cut 11 bases from V and 1 base from J, with 12 bases between. Sequencing was performed on peripheral blood. The chain has TRBV10-3 and TRBJ1-5; TRBD1 is a possible D gene (6 bases). This clonotype was obtained from a man older than 75 with acute or convalescent COVID-19. The CDR3 here is CAVQGASNQPQHF. CDR3 sequence (DNA): TGTGCCGTACAGGGTGCGAGCAATCAGCCCCAGCATTTT.